These 2 T cell receptor beta chains share one sample of origin, sequenced in a study of CD8 T cells in Susac syndrome. An amount of RNA that ranged from about 0.45 to 1 ug was reverse transcribed with random hexamers. TCRdb ran MiXCR on the immunoSEQ multiplex PCR reads and lists one entry per CDR3 protein. This sample has approximately 190,000 distinct CDR3 sequences; more than 85% occur once, and the top ten carry approximately 0.16%. Input material: CD8+ T cells from PBMCs. The origin of the receptors is a human donor with Susac syndrome.

V gene TRBV9 combines with J gene TRBJ1-1; TRBD1 matches at 11 bases. This CDR3 comprises 14 residues. With V trimmed by 7 bases and J by 5 bases, 7 bases remained unmatched. Germline V gives CDR1 SGDLS, CDR2 YYNGEE. Written as DNA, the CDR3 is TGTGCCAGCTCACCCGGGACAGGGGGGACTGAAGCTTTCTTT. This translates into CASSPGTGGTEAFF.

The chain employs TRBV4-1 and TRBJ2-7, with D unresolved. The length of the CDR3 is 14 residues. The germline V gene encodes CDR1 MGHRA and CDR2 YSYEKL. Trimming took 5 bases from V and 5 from J, leaving 16 bases between them. In DNA, the CDR3 is TGCGCCAGCAGCTCAAGTTGGAAACCCCACGAGCAGTACTTC. This translates into CASSSSWKPHEQYF.